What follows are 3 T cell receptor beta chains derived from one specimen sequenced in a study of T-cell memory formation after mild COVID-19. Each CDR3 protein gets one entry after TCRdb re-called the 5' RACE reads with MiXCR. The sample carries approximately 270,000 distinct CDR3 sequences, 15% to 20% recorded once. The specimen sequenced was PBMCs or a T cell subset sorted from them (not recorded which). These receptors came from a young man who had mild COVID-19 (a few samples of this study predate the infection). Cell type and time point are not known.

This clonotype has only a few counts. This chain's CDR3 is CASTSTNYNEQFF. CDR3 sequence (DNA): TGTGCCAGCACATCGACCAACTACAATGAGCAGTTCTTC. This chain links TRBV2 with TRBJ2-1, with D unresolved. Trimming left V 7 bases short and J 3 bases short, with 10 bases between. Germline V lookup: CDR1 SNHLY, CDR2 FYNNEI. The CDR3 spans 13 residues. The full variable domain, with the rest looked up from reference TRBV2 and TRBJ2-1, is EPEVTQTPSHQVTQMGQEVILRCVPISNHLYFYWYRQILGQKVEFLVSFYNNEISEKSEIFDDQFSVERPDGSNFTLKIRSTKLEDSAMYFCASTSTNYNEQFFGPGTRLTVL.

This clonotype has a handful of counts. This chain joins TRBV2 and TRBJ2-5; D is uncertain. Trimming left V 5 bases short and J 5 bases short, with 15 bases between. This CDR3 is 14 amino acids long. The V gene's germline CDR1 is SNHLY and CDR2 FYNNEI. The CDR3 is CASSPRLGPETQYF. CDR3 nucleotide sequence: TGTGCCAGCAGTCCCCGACTGGGCCCGGAGACCCAGTACTTC.

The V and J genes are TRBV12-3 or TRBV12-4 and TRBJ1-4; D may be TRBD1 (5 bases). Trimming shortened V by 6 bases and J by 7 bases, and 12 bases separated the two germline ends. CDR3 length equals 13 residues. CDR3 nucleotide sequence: TGTGCCAGCAGCGGGACTCGGATTGAAAAACTGTTTTTT. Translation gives CASSGTRIEKLFF.